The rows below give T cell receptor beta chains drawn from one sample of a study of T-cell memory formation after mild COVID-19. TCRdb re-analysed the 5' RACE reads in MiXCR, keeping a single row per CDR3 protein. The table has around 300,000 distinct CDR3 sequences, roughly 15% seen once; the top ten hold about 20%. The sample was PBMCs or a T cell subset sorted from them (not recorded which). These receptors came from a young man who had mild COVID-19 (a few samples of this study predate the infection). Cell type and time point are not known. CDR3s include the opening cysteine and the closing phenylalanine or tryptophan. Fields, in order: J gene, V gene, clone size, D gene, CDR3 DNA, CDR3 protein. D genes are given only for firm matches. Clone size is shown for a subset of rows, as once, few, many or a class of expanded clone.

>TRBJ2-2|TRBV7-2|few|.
TGTGCCAGCAGCGGGGACTTTCCCGGGGAGCTGTTTTTT
CASSGDFPGELFF
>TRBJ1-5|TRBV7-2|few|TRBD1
TGTGCCAGCAGCTTAAACATGCCGTCCGGGACAGGGAATCAGCCCCAGCATTTT
CASSLNMPSGTGNQPQHF
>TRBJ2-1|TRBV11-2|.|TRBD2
TGTGCCAGCAGCTGGACTAGCGGGGGACACAATGAGCAGTTCTTC
CASSWTSGGHNEQFF
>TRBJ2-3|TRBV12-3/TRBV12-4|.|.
TGTGCCAGCAGTTTAACGGGTCTCACAGATACGCAGTATTTT
CASSLTGLTDTQYF
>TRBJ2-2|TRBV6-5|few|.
TGTGCCAGCGGCAGGGAGGACACCGGGGAGCTGTTTTTT
CASGREDTGELFF
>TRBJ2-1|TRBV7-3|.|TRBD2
TGTGCCAGCAGCCCCGGGGGGGGGCCGTACAATGAGCAGTTCTTC
CASSPGGGPYNEQFF
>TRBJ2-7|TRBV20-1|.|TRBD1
TGCAGTGCTAGGGACCACAGGGGTCCGGGGTACGAGCAGTACTTC
CSARDHRGPGYEQYF
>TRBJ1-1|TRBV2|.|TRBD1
TGTGCCAGCATTAGTGACAGGGGGCTAGGTGAAGCTTTCTTT
CASISDRGLGEAFF
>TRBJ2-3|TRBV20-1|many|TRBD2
TGCAGTGCTGGACAGATCGGCGGGGGGGCAGATACGCAGTATTTT
CSAGQIGGGADTQYF
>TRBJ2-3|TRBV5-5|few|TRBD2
TGTGCCAGCAGCCACGTGGGACTAGCGGGGGCCGCGCGGGATACGCAGTATTTT
CASSHVGLAGAARDTQYF
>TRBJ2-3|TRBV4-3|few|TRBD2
TGCGCCAGCAGCCAAGATGTAGCGGGGGTGATACGAGATACGCAGTATTTT
CASSQDVAGVIRDTQYF
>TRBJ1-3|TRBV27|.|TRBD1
TGTGCCAGCAGAACCTCAGGGGGCACTGGAAACACCATATATTTT
CASRTSGGTGNTIYF
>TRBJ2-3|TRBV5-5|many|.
TGTGCCAGCAGCTTTCGGGGTGTGCAGTTCACAGATACGCAGTATTTT
CASSFRGVQFTDTQYF
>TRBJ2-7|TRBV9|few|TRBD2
TGTGCCAGCAGCCCGTCCGGGCTACTAGCGGGATACGAGCAGTACTTC
CASSPSGLLAGYEQYF
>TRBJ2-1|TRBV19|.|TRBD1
TGTGCCAGTACCGGGACAGATTACGTCAATGAGCAGTTCTTC
CASTGTDYVNEQFF
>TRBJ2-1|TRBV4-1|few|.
TGCGCCAGCAGCCCCCAGCCTGGTGAGCAGTTCTTC
CASSPQPGEQFF
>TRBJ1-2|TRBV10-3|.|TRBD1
TGTGCCATCAGTCGGGACAGTTCTAACTATGGCTACACCTTC
CAISRDSSNYGYTF
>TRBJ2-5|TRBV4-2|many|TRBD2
TGTGCCAGCAGCCAACGTTCTAGCGGGGATGGTTGGTTCGAAGAGACCCAGTACTTC
CASSQRSSGDGWFEETQYF
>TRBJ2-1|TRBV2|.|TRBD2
TGTGCCAGCGGGGGGGTATCCGGCGATGAGCAGTTCTTC
CASGGVSGDEQFF
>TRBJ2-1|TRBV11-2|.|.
TGTGCCAGCAGCTTAGGCCGTAACGGTGAGCAGTTCTTC
CASSLGRNGEQFF
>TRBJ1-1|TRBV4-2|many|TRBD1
TGTGCCAGCAGCAAGAAGGGACAGGGGGTTATAGCTTTCTTT
CASSKKGQGVIAFF
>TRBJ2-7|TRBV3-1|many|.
TGTGCCAGCAGCCAGGGACCGGGGTTCCTGCGCTACGAGCAGTACTTC
CASSQGPGFLRYEQYF